The 25 T cell receptor beta chains listed next were all sequenced from one sample in a study of Graves' ophthalmopathy and Graves' hyperthyroidism. RNA transcripts yielded amplified TCR beta CDR3 regions. Second-round multiplex PCR came after first-round RT-PCR with HTBI primers. MiXCR, run by TCRdb on the multiplex PCR reads, gives a single entry per CDR3 protein. The data hold almost 750,000 distinct CDR3 sequences, with approximately 40% observed a single time. The sample was peripheral blood. Receptors originate from an adult man with Graves' ophthalmopathy.

This clonotype was recorded many times. The chain links TRBV15 to TRBJ1-1; the D gene is possibly TRBD1 (6 bases). CDR3 length equals 15 residues. The V gene lost 7 bases and the J gene lost 4 bases, with 19 bases spanning the gap. CDR1 LNHNV and CDR2 YYDKDF come from the germline V gene (reference sequence). The CDR3 sequence: CATKSGGSVTTEAFF. The CDR3 nucleotides are TGTGCCACCAAATCTGGGGGCAGCGTGACCACTGAAGCTTTCTTT.

This clonotype was seen repeatedly, ten times or more. The chain uses TRBV15 and TRBJ1-2; 10 nucleotides match TRBD1. CDR1 and CDR2 from the germline V gene are LNHNV and YYDKDF (reference sequence). J was trimmed by 4 bases and V by 2 bases; bases with no gene match: 7. There are 16 residues in the CDR3. As DNA, the CDR3 is TGTGCCACCAGCAGACTTGGACAGGGGGGGATCTATGGCTACACCTTC. It encodes CATSRLGQGGIYGYTF.

This clonotype was recorded many times. V gene TRBV25-1 combines with J gene TRBJ1-5; a possible D gene is TRBD1 (5 bases). The CDR3 length is 14 residues. Looked up from germline, CDR1 is MGHDK and CDR2 is SYGVNS. V was trimmed by 2 bases and J by 6 bases, leaving 11 bases between them. CDR3 coding DNA: TGTGCCAGCAGTGAACCAGGGTGGACTCAGCCCCAGCATTTT. It is translated as CASSEPGWTQPQHF. The whole variable domain, remainder taken from reference TRBV25-1 and TRBJ1-5, is EADIYQTPRYLVIGTGKKITLECSQTMGHDKMYWYQQDPGMELHLIHYSYGVNSTEKGDLSSESTVSRIRTEHFPLTLESARPSHTSQYLCASSEPGWTQPQHFGDGTRLSIL.

This clonotype was recorded many times. This chain uses TRBV7-2 with TRBJ1-3, with a tentative D call TRBD1 (5 bases). This CDR3 comprises 15 residues. The V end lost 1 base, the J end lost 3 bases, and 10 bases lay between the germline ends. Germline V gene data show CDR1 as SGHTA and CDR2 as FQGNSA. The CDR3 sequence is CASSLGGAGGNTIYF. CDR3 DNA sequence: TGTGCCAGCAGCTTAGGGGGCGCAGGTGGAAACACCATATATTTT.

This sequence joins TRBV6-5 and TRBJ2-7; tentatively, D is TRBD2 (6 bases). The CDR3 is 16 amino acids. The V end lost 11 bases, the J end lost 5 bases, and 28 bases lay between the germline ends. The V gene's germline CDR1 is MNHEY and CDR2 SVGAGI. Here the CDR3 reads CAGTPSAMEGEDEQYF. The CDR3 DNA is TGTGCCGGCACCCCCTCGGCCATGGAAGGGGAGGACGAGCAGTACTTC.

This clonotype was recorded many times. CDR3 DNA: TGTGCCAGCAGCTCACAGACAGGGGTAAACTATGGCTACACCTTC. As protein: CASSSQTGVNYGYTF. The rearrangement joins TRBV7-9 to TRBJ1-2; 8 nucleotides align to TRBD1. CDR1 is SEHNR, CDR2 FQNEAQ, per germline (reference sequence). The ends lost 4 bases at V and 2 bases at J; junction bases unmatched: 6. This CDR3 spans 15 amino acids.

This chain uses TRBV7-2 with TRBJ1-5; 8 bases are shared with TRBD1. Germline V gene data show CDR1 as SGHTA and CDR2 as FQGNSA. V was pared by 3 bases and J by 1 base, with 23 bases of the junction left unmatched. This CDR3 comprises 22 residues. CDR3 nucleotides: TGTGCCAGCAGCTTGTTGTTCTTCCGTTGGGGCAGGGGGCTCGAGAGCAATCAGCCCCAGCATTTT. Translated, it gives CASSLLFFRWGRGLESNQPQHF. The whole variable domain, filled in from reference TRBV7-2 and TRBJ1-5, reads GAGVSQSPSNKVTEKGKDVELRCDPISGHTALYWYRQSLGQGLEFLIYFQGNSAPDKSGLPSDRFSAERTGGSVSTLTIQRTQQEDSAVYLCASSLLFFRWGRGLESNQPQHFGDGTRLSIL.

Concerning this clonotype: The CDR3 does not end in the conserved phenylalanine or tryptophan, so this is likely a read error. The chain carries TRBV19 and TRBJ1-2; D gene ambiguous. Per the germline V gene, CDR1 is LNHDA and CDR2 is SQIVND (reference sequence). The CDR3 extends over 14 amino acids. The ends were cut back, 3 bases at V and 4 bases at J, with 12 bases in the middle. The CDR3 DNA follows: TGTGCCAGTAGTATCCTACTTAGCTTCTATGGCTACACCCTC. It codes for CASSILLSFYGYTL.

A word on this clonotype: A much larger clone is a single base away; this may be a read error. The rearrangement links TRBV7-6 to TRBJ2-2; the D gene is possibly TRBD2 (6 bases). The germline gives CDR1 SGHVS, CDR2 FNYEAQ. The CDR3 spans 19 residues. The ends were cut back, 0 bases at V and 4 bases at J, with 21 bases in the middle. The CDR3 protein is CASSLAVEMAGTTTGELFF. CDR3 coding DNA: TGTGCCAGCAGCTTAGCGGTCGAAATGGCGGGGACGACCACCGGGGAGCTGTTTTTT.

J is TRBJ1-2 and V is TRBV7-2, with D possibly TRBD1 on 5 matching bases. Germline V lookup: CDR1 SGHTA, CDR2 FQGNSA. The CDR3 runs 14 residues. V was clipped by 2 bases and J by 13 bases, with 20 bases between them. This chain's CDR3 is CASSLSPPSGGSTF. Written as DNA, the CDR3 is TGTGCCAGCAGCTTATCGCCTCCTAGCGGGGGAAGCACCTTC.

The chain employs TRBV15 and TRBJ1-2; D not certain. The V gene lost 6 bases and the J gene lost 4 bases, with 12 bases spanning the gap. Germline V gene data show CDR1 as LNHNV and CDR2 as YYDKDF (reference sequence). CDR3 size: 13 residues. DNA of the CDR3: TGTGCCACCAGTACGGGAACAGCCTATGGCTACACCTTC. Translating gives CATSTGTAYGYTF.

This clonotype was counted a single time. The chain has TRBV10-3 and TRBJ2-7; the D call may be TRBD1 or TRBD2 (5 bases each). The length of the CDR3 is 15 residues. Germline CDR1 is ENHRY and CDR2 is SYGVKD. The germline V and J ends were trimmed by 4 bases and 5 bases, with 18 bases remaining between them. The DNA for the CDR3 is TGTGCCATCAGTGCTCTCCGGGACCGTGGTAACGAGCAGTACTTC. This codes for CAISALRDRGNEQYF.

This chain uses TRBV15 with TRBJ1-2; weak D call: TRBD1 (5 bases). V lost 3 bases and J 8 bases, leaving 10 bases between the germline ends. The CDR3 loop spans 12 amino acids. From germline, CDR1 is LNHNV and CDR2 YYDKDF (reference sequence). The CDR3 sequence: CATSSEGLGYTF. The CDR3 DNA follows: TGTGCCACCAGCAGTGAGGGGCTCGGCTACACCTTC.

This clonotype was found a few times. The chain links TRBV4-1 to TRBJ1-1; no clear D. Trimming took 2 bases from V and 3 from J, leaving 16 bases between them. CDR3 length: 16 amino acids. Germline CDR1 MGHRA, CDR2 YSYEKL. The CDR3 sequence: CASSQNVNAGHTEAFF. Here the CDR3 DNA reads TGCGCCAGCAGCCAAAATGTGAATGCCGGCCACACTGAAGCTTTCTTT.

The CDR3 DNA follows: TGTGCCAGCAGCCAGGTCAGGACTCCCACCGGGGAGCTGTTTTTT. This gives the protein CASSQVRTPTGELFF. The rearrangement joins TRBV25-1 to TRBJ2-2; D perhaps matches TRBD2 (5 bases). Germline CDR1 reads MGHDK; CDR2 reads SYGVNS. There are 15 residues in the CDR3. V shed 6 bases and J shed 4 bases, with 15 bases lying between them.

Points on this clonotype: No conserved phenylalanine or tryptophan ends this CDR3, so it is likely a read error. The chain joins TRBV7-2 to TRBJ2-7; D remains unclear. The germline V and J ends were trimmed by 2 bases and 2 bases, with 13 bases remaining between them. Looked up from germline, CDR1 is SGHTA and CDR2 is FQGNSA. The CDR3 runs 15 residues. CDR3 bases: TGTGCCAGCAGCTTATCGGCGGAATACCCCTACGAGCAGTACCTC. It codes for CASSLSAEYPYEQYL.

This clonotype has ten or more counts. V usage is TRBV6-5 and J usage is TRBJ1-3, with no clear D. Germline V gives CDR1 MNHEY, CDR2 SVGAGI. CDR3 length equals 16 residues. Trimming removed 0 bases from V and 0 bases from J, with 9 bases in between. The CDR3 DNA reads as TGTGCCAGCAGTTACTCTGCCAGCCGCTCTGGAAACACCATATATTTT. Translation gives CASSYSASRSGNTIYF.

This clonotype was found a few times. The J gene is TRBJ1-4, the V gene TRBV7-9; D may be TRBD1 (6 bases). Germline V gives CDR1 SEHNR, CDR2 FQNEAQ (reference sequence). This CDR3 comprises 17 residues. V lost 2 bases to trimming and J lost 5 bases, with 18 bases between them. In DNA form, the CDR3 reads TGTGCCAGCAGCTTAACCAGGACAGTAATGGGGAATGAAAAACTGTTTTTT. Translation: CASSLTRTVMGNEKLFF. Full variable domain (remainder filled in from reference TRBV7-9 and TRBJ1-4): DTGVSQNPRHKITKRGQNVTFRCDPISEHNRLYWYRQTLGQGPEFLTYFQNEAQLEKSRLLSDRFSAERPKGSFSTLEIQRTEQGDSAMYLCASSLTRTVMGNEKLFFGSGTQLSVL.

This clonotype was seen repeatedly, ten times or more. The chain combines TRBV2 with TRBJ1-5; TRBD1 matches 8 bases. The V and J ends lost 1 base and 2 bases, in that order; junction bases with no gene match: 4. Germline V CDR1 and CDR2: SNHLY, FYNNEI. The CDR3 is made up of 16 amino acids. The CDR3 DNA follows: TGTGCCAGCAGTGAAGGGACAGGGTTGGGCAATCAGCCCCAGCATTTT. Protein product: CASSEGTGLGNQPQHF.

This chain uses TRBV5-1 with TRBJ2-7; 7 bases align to TRBD2. The germline CDR1 and CDR2 sequences are SGHRS and YFSETQ. V dropped 0 bases and J dropped 0; count of bases not matched to a gene: 6. This CDR3 has 16 residues. CDR3 DNA: TGCGCCAGCAGCTTGGCTTCTGGCGGGAGCTCCTACGAGCAGTACTTC. It specifies CASSLASGGSSYEQYF.

The chain recombines TRBV2 with TRBJ2-5; D is possibly TRBD1 (5 bases). This CDR3 region has 18 residues. Germline lookup yields CDR1 SNHLY and CDR2 FYNNEI. Trimming pared 4 bases from V and 3 bases from J, leaving 24 bases between. The CDR3 here is CASSAPLGPVGPEETQYF. The CDR3 DNA sequence: TGTGCCAGCAGTGCACCGCTAGGTCCAGTGGGGCCCGAAGAGACCCAGTACTTC.

This clonotype appeared a few times. This chain uses TRBV29-1 with TRBJ2-2; 9 bases are a match to TRBD2. The germline gives CDR1 SQVTM, CDR2 ANQGSEA. Trimming took 4 bases from V and 4 from J; bases not matched to a gene: 10. CDR3 size: 16 residues. CDR3 protein: CSVVGREGPGTGELFF. DNA for the CDR3: TGCAGCGTTGTGGGGCGGGAGGGGCCTGGCACCGGGGAGCTGTTTTTT.

The chain couples TRBV11-2 to TRBJ1-4, with TRBD1 as a possible D gene (5 bases). V gave up 11 bases and J gave up 3 bases, with 19 bases separating them. CDR3 length: 15 residues. Germline CDR1 and CDR2: SGHAT and FQNNGV. The CDR3, as DNA: TGTGCCTGGAGCGGACAAAATCTCCCTAATGAAAAACTGTTTTTT. Translation: CAWSGQNLPNEKLFF.

The chain uses TRBV6-6 and TRBJ2-2; D may be TRBD2 (6 bases). The CDR3 spans 13 residues. Trimming pared 5 bases from V and 8 bases from J, leaving 12 bases between. Germline V gene lookup returns CDR1 MNHNY and CDR2 SVGAGI (reference sequence). The CDR3 region has the DNA TGTGCCAGCAGTCCTCTCCTAGCGGGGGAGCTGTTTTTT. This gives the protein CASSPLLAGELFF.

The chain combines TRBV29-1 with TRBJ1-6; no clear D. The CDR3 contains 11 residues. In germline, CDR1 is SQVTM, CDR2 ANQGSEA. V was shortened by 8 bases and J by 7 bases, with 9 bases between the two germline ends. The CDR3, as DNA: TGCAGCTTGGATCTGAATTCACCCCTCCACTTT. Encoded protein: CSLDLNSPLHF.